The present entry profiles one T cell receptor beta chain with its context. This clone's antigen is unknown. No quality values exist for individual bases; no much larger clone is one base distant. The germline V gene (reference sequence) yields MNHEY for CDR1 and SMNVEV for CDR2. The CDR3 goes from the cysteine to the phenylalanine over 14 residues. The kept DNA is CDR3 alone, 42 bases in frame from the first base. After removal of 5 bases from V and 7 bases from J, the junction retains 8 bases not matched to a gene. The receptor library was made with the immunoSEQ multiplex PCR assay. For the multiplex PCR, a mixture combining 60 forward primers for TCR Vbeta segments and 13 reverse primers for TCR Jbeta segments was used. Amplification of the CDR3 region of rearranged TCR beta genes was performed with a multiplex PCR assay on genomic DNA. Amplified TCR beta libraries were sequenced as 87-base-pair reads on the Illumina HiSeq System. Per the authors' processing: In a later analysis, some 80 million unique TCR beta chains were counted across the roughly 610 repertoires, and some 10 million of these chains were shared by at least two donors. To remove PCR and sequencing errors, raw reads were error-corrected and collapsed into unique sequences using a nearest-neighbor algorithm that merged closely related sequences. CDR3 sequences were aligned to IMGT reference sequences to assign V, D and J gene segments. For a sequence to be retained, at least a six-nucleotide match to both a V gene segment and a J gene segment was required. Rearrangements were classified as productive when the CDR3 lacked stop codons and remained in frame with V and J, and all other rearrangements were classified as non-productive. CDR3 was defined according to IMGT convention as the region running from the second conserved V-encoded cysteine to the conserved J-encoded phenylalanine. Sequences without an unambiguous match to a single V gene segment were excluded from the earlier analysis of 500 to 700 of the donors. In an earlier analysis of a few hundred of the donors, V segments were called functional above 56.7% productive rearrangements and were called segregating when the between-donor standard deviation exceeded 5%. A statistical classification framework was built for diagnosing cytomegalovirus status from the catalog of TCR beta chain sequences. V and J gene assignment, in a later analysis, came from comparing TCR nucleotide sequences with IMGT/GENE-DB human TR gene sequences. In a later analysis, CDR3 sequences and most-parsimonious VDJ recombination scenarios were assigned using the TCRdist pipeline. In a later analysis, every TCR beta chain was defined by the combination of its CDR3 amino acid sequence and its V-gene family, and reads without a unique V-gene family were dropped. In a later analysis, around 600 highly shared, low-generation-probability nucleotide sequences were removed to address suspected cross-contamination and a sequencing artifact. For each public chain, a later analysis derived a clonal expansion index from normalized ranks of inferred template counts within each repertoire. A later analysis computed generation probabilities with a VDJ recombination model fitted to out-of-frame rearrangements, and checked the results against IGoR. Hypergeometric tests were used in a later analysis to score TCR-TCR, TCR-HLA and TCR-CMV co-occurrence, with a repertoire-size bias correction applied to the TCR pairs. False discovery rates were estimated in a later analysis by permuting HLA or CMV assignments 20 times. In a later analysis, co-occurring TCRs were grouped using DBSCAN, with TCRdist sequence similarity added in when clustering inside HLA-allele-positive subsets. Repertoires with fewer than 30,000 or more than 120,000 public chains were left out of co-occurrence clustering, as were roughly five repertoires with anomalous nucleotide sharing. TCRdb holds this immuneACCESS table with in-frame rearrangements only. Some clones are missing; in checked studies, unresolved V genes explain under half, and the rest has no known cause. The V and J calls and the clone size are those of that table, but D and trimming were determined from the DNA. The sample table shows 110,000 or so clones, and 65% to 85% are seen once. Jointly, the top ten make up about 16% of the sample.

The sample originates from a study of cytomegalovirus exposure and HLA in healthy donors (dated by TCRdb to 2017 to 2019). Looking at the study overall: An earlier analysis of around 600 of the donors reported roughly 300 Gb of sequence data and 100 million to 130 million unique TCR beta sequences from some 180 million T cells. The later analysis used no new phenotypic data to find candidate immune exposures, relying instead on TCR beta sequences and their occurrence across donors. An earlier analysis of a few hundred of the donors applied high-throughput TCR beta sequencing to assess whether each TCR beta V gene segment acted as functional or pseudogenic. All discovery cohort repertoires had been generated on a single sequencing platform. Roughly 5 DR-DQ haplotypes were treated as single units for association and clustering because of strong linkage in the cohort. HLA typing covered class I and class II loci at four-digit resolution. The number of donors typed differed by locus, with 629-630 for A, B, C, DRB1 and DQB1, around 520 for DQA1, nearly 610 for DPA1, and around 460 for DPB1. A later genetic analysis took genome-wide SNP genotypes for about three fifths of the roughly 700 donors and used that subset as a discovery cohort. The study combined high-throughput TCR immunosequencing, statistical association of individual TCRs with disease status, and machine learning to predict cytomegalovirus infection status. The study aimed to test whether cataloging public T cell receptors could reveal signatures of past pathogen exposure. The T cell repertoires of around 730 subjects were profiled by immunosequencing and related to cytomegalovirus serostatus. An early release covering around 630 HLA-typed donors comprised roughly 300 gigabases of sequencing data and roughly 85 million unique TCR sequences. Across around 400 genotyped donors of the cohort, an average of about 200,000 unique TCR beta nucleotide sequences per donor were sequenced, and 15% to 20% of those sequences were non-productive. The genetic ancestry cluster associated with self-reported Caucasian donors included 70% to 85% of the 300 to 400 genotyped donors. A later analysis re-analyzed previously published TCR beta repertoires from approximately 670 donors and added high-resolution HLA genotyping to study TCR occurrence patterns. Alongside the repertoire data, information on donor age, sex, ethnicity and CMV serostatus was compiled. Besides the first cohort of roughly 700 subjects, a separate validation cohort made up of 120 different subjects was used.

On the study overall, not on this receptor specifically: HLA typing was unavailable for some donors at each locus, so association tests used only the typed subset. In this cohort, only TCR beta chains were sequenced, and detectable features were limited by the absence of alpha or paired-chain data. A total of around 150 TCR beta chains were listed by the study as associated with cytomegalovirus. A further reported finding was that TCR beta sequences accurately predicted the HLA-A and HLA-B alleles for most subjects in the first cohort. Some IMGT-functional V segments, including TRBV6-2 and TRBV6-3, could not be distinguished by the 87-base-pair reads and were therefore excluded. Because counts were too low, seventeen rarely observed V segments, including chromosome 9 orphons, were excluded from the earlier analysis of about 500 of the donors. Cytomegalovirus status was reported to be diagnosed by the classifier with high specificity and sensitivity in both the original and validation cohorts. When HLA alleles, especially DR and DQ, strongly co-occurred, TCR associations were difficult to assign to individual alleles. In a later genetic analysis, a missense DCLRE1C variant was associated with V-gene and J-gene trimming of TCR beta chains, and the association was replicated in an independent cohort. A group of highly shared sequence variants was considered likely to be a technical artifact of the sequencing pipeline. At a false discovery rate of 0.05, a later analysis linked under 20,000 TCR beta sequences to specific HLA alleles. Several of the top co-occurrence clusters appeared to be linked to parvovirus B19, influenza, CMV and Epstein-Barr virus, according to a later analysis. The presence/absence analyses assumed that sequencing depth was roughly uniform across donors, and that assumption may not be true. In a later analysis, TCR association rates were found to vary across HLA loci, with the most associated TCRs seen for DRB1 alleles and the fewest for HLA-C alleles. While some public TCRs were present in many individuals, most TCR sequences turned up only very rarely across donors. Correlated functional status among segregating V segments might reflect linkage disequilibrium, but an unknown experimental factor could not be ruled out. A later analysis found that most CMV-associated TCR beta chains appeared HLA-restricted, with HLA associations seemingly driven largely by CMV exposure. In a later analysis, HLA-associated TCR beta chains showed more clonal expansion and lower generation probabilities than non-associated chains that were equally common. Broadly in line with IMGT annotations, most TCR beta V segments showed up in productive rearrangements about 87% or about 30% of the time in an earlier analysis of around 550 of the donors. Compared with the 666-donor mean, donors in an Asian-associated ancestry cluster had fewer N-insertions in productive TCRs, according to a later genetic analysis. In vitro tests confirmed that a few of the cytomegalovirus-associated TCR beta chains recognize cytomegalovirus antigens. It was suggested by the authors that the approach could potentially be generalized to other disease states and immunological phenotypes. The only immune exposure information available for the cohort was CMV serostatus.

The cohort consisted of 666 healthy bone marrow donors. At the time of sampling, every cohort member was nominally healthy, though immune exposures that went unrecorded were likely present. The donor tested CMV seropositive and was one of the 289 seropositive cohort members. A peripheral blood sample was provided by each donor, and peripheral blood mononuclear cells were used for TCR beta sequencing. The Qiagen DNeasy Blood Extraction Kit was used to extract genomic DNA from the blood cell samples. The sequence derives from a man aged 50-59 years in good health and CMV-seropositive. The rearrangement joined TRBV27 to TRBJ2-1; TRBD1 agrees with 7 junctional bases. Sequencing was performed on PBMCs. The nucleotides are TGTGCCAGCAGTCCGACCCGGACAGGTAATGAGCAGTTCTTC. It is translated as CASSPTRTGNEQFF.